The 8 T cell receptor beta chains presented below share a single source sample, sequenced in a study of human thymus T cells. Profiled with immunoSEQ multiplex PCR; TCRdb holds only in-frame clones, not every one. This table holds some 46,000 clones, over 85% found once. Sequenced sample: blood. These receptors all come from a boy under three years old with a congenital heart defect but otherwise immunologically healthy.

CDR3 in amino acids: CASSSGGGWYEQYF. The DNA of the CDR3 is TGTGCCAGCAGCTCCGGGGGGGGGTGGTACGAGCAGTACTTC. The chain joins TRBV11-2 to TRBJ2-7; 8 positions match TRBD2. The V and J ends lost 4 bases and 4 bases, in that order; junction bases with no gene match: 6. Per germline, CDR1 SGHAT and CDR2 FQNNGV. CDR3 length: 14 residues. The full variable domain, with the rest looked up from reference TRBV11-2 and TRBJ2-7, is EAGVAQSPRYKIIEKRQSVAFWCNPISGHATLYWYQQILGQGPKLLIQFQNNGVVDDSQLPKDRFSAERLKGVDSTLKIQPAKLEDSAVYLCASSSGGGWYEQYFGPGTRLTVT.

CDR3 nucleotides: TGCGCCAGCAGCCAAGATTGGGGTACGCAGTATTTT. Translation gives CASSQDWGTQYF. The chain carries TRBV4-3 and TRBJ2-3; D is unclear. V was trimmed by 0 bases and J by 8 bases, leaving 6 bases between them. Germline V lookup: CDR1 LGHNA, CDR2 YSLEER. There are 12 residues in the CDR3.

The chain is built from TRBV7-9 and TRBJ1-6; D perhaps matches TRBD1 (5 bases). V shed 2 bases and J shed 9 bases, with 14 bases lying between them. From germline, CDR1 is SEHNR and CDR2 FQNEAQ (reference sequence). The CDR3 has 15 amino acids. The CDR3 DNA reads as TGTGCCAGCAGCTTAAGAAACTCCGGGGGTTCACCCCTCCACTTT. Its protein product is CASSLRNSGGSPLHF.

The rearrangement joins TRBV4-2 to TRBJ2-1; D is uncertain. The CDR3 has 16 residues. Trimming removed 0 bases from V and 5 bases from J, with 14 bases in between. Germline CDR1 reads LGHNA; CDR2 reads YNFKEQ. The CDR3 nucleotides are TGTGCCAGCAGCCAAGATACAAGCGTAGGTAACAATGAGCAGTTCTTC. Residues: CASSQDTSVGNNEQFF.

The chain combines TRBV27 with TRBJ2-7; TRBD2 agrees at 10 bases. This CDR3 is built from 17 residues. Germline CDR1 reads MNHEY; CDR2 reads SMNVEV (reference sequence). Trimming cost V 5 bases and J 0 bases; bases outside gene matches: 10. The CDR3 DNA sequence: TGTGCCAGCAGTCCCTCGGGACTAGCGCTGAGCTCCTACGAGCAGTACTTC. This gives the protein CASSPSGLALSSYEQYF.

V usage is TRBV4-2 and J usage is TRBJ2-2; unclear D gene. Germline CDR1 reads LGHNA; CDR2 reads YNFKEQ. The CDR3 runs 17 residues. Between the trimmed V and J ends, which lost 4 bases and 1 base, there was a span of 16 bases. CDR3 coding DNA: TGTGCCAGCAGCCGCCACTTAGTTGCGGTGAACACCGGGGAGCTGTTTTTT. The encoded protein is CASSRHLVAVNTGELFF.

The chain couples TRBV5-1 to TRBJ1-2; D unresolved. The CDR3 has 13 amino acids. CDR1 is SGHRS, CDR2 YFSETQ, per germline. V was pared by 4 bases and J by 3 bases, with 10 bases between. This CDR3 is CASSVGGDYGYTF. Written as DNA, the CDR3 is TGCGCCAGCAGCGTCGGAGGTGACTATGGCTACACCTTC.

The genes are TRBV9 and TRBJ2-5, with 13 bases lining up with TRBD2. V was pared by 0 bases and J by 4 bases, with 6 bases of the junction left unmatched. Germline CDR1 is SGDLS and CDR2 is YYNGEE. The CDR3 has 17 residues. Here the CDR3 reads CASSVGGLAGRRETQYF. The DNA for the CDR3 is TGTGCCAGCAGCGTAGGGGGACTAGCGGGGAGGAGAGAGACCCAGTACTTC.